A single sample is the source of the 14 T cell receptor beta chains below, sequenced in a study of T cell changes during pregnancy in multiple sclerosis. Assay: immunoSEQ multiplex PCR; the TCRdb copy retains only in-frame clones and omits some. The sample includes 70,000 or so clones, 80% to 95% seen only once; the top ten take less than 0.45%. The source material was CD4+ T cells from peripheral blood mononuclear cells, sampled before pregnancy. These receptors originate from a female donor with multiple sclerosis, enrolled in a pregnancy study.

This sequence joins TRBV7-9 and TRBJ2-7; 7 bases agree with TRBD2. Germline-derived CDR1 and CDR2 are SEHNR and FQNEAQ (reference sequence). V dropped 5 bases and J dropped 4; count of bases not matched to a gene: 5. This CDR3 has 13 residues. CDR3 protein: CASSPGGAYEQYF. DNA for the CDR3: TGTGCCAGCAGCCCGGGGGGTGCTTACGAGCAGTACTTC.

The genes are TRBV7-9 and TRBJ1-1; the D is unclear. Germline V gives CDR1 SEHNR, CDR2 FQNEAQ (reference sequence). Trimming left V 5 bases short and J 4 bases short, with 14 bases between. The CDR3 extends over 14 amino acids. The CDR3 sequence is CASSQTSGSTEAFF. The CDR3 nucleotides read TGTGCCAGCAGCCAAACCTCCGGGAGCACTGAAGCTTTCTTT.

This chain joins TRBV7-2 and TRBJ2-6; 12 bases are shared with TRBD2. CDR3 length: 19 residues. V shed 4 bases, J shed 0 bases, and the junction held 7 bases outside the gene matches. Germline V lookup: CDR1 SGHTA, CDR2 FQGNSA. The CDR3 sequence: CASSSLRTSGVSGANVLTF. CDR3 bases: TGTGCCAGCAGCTCACTAAGGACTAGCGGGGTCTCTGGGGCCAACGTCCTGACTTTC.

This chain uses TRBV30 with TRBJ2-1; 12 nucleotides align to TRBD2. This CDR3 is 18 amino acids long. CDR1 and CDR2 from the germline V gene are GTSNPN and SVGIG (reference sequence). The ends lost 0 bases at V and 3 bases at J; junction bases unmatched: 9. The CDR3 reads CAWSVMWLAGGNYNEQFF. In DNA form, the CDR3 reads TGTGCCTGGAGTGTAATGTGGCTAGCGGGAGGGAACTACAATGAGCAGTTCTTC.

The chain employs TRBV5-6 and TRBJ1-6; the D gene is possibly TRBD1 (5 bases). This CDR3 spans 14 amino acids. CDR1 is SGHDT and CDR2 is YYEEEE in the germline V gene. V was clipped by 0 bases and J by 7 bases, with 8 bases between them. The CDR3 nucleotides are TGTGCCAGCAGCTTGGGACAGCGAAATTCACCCCTCCACTTT. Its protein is CASSLGQRNSPLHF.

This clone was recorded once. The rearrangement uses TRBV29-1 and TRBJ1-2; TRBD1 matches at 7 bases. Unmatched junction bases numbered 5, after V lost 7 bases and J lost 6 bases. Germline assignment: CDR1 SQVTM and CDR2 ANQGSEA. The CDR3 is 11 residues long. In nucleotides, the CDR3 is TGCAGCGCACGGGACAGCAATGGCTACACCTTC. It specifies CSARDSNGYTF.

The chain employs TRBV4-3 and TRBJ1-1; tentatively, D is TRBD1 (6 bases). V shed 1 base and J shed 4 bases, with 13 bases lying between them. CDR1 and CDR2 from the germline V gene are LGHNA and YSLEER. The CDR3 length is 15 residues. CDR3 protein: CASSQGEGGGTEAFF. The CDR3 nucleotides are TGCGCCAGCAGCCAAGGGGAGGGGGGCGGCACTGAAGCTTTCTTT.

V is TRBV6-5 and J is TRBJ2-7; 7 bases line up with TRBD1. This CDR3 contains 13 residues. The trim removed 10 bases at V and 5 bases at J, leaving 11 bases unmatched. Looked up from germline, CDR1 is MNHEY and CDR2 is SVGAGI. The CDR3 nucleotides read TGTGCCACGCGACAGGGACAAGTGCACGAGCAGTACTTC. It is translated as CATRQGQVHEQYF.

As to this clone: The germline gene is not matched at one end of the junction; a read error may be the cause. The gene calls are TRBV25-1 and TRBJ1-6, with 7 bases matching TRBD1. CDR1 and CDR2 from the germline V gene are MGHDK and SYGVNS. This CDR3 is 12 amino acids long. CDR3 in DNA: TGTGCCAGCGGTGGTGGGACGGGGACAGTTAACTTT. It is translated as CASGGGTGTVNF.

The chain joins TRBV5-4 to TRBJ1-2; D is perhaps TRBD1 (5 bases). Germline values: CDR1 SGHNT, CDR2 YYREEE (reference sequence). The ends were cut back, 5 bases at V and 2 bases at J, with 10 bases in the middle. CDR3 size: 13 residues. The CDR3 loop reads CASRMTANYGYTF. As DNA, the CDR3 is TGTGCCAGCAGAATGACAGCCAACTATGGCTACACCTTC.

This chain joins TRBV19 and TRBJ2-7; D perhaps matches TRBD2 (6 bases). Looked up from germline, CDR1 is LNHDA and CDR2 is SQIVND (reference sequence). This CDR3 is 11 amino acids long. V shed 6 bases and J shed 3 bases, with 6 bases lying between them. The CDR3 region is CASREGYEQYF. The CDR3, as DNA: TGTGCCAGTAGGGAGGGCTACGAGCAGTACTTC.

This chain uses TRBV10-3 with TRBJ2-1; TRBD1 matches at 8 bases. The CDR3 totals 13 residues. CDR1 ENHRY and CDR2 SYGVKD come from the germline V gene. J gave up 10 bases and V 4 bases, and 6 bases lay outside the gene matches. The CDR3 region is CAISAWTGNEQFF. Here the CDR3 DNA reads TGTGCCATCAGTGCCTGGACAGGGAACGAGCAGTTCTTC.

The CDR3 DNA follows: TGCGCCAGCAGCTTACAGGGTACCTCTAGAGGGGCCAACGTCCTGACTTTC. This codes for CASSLQGTSRGANVLTF. The rearrangement links TRBV5-1 to TRBJ2-6; TRBD1 might be the D (6 bases). The CDR3 extends over 17 amino acids. Germline assignment: CDR1 SGHRS and CDR2 YFSETQ. Trimming left V 2 bases short and J 4 bases short, with 16 bases between.

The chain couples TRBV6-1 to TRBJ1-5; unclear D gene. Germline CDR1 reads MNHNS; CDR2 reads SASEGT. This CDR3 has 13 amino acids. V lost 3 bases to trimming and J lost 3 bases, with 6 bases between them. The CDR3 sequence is CASSDRNNQPQHF. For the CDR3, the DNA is TGTGCCAGCAGTGACAGGAACAATCAGCCCCAGCATTTT.